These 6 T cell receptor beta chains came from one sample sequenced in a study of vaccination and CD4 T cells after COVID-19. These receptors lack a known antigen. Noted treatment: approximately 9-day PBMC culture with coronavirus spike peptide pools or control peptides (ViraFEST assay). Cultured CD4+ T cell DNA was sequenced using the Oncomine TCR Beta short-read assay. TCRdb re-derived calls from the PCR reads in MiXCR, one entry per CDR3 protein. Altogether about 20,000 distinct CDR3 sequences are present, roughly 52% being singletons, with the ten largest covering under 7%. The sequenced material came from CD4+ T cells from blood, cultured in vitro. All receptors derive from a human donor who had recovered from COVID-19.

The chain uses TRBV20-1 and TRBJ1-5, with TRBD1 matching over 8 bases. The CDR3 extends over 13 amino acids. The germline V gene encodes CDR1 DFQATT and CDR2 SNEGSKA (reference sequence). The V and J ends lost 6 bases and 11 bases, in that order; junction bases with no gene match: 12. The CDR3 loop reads CSAYRDRSKSQHF. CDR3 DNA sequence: TGCAGTGCATACCGGGACAGGTCTAAGTCCCAGCATTTT.

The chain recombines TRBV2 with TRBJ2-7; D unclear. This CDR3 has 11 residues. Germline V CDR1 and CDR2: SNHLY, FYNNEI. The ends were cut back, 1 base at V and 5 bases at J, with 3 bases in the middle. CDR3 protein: CASSEVNEQYF. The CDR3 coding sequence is TGTGCCAGCAGTGAAGTGAACGAGCAGTACTTC. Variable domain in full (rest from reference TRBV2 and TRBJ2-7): EPEVTQTPSHQVTQMGQEVILRCVPISNHLYFYWYRQILGQKVEFLVSFYNNEISEKSEIFDDQFSVERPDGSNFTLKIRSTKLEDSAMYFCASSEVNEQYFGPGTRLTVT.

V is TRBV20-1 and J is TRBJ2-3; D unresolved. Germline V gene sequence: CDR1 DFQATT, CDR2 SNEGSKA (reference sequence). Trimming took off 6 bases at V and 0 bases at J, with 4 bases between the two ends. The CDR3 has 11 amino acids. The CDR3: CSAPSTDTQYF. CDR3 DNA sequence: TGCAGTGCCCCAAGCACAGATACGCAGTATTTT.

In DNA, the CDR3 is TGCAGTGCCGCTGGCGACAGGGATGGCTACACCTTC. Encoded protein: CSAAGDRDGYTF. The rearrangement joins TRBV20-1 to TRBJ1-2; 7 bases match TRBD1. Germline V gene lookup returns CDR1 DFQATT and CDR2 SNEGSKA (reference sequence). The CDR3 is 12 amino acids. With 6 bases clipped from V and 6 bases from J, the junction kept 7 bases outside the gene matches.

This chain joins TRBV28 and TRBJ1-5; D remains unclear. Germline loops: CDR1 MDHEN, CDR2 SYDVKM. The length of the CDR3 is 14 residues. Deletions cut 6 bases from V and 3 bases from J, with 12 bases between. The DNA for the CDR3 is TGTGCCAGCAGAATTGGTACAATCAATCAGCCCCAGCATTTT. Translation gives CASRIGTINQPQHF.

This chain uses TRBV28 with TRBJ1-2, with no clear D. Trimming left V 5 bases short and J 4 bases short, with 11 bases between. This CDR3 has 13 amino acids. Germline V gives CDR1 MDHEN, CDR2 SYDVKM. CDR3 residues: CASSPGPGYGYTF. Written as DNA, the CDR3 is TGTGCCAGCAGTCCCGGACCAGGCTATGGCTACACCTTC.